The 31 T cell receptor beta chains below all came from one sample that was sequenced in a study of blood T cell repertoires in COVID-19. The assay was immunoSEQ multiplex PCR, and TCRdb's table has in-frame clones only and misses some. This sample yields 250,000 to 350,000 clones, of which around 90% are seen a single time; about 2% belongs to the top ten. Sequenced input: peripheral blood. These receptors were collected from a man between 18 and 29 years old with active or convalescent COVID-19.

This chain connects TRBV27 to TRBJ1-4, with 9 bases that match TRBD1. In germline, CDR1 is MNHEY, CDR2 SMNVEV (reference sequence). The V segment lost 6 bases and the J segment 1 base; nucleotides outside the gene matches: 6. This CDR3 comprises 16 residues. The CDR3, as DNA: TGTGCCAGCAGACCGGGACAGGGTCGAACTAATGAAAAACTGTTTTTT. Its translation is CASRPGQGRTNEKLFF.

The rearrangement links TRBV11-2 to TRBJ2-1, with a weak D call TRBD2 (6 bases). The CDR3 loop spans 14 amino acids. The germline V and J ends were trimmed by 4 bases and 7 bases, with 14 bases remaining between them. Germline V gene lookup returns CDR1 SGHAT and CDR2 FQNNGV. DNA of the CDR3: TGTGCCAGCAGCTCACCAATTAGCGGTAATGAGCAGTTCTTC. Residues: CASSSPISGNEQFF. Drawing the rest from reference TRBV11-2 and TRBJ2-1, the complete variable domain is EAGVAQSPRYKIIEKRQSVAFWCNPISGHATLYWYQQILGQGPKLLIQFQNNGVVDDSQLPKDRFSAERLKGVDSTLKIQPAKLEDSAVYLCASSSPISGNEQFFGPGTRLTVL.

This clone has a single count. J is TRBJ1-2 and V is TRBV28, with D maybe TRBD1 (5 bases). The germline CDR1 and CDR2 sequences are MDHEN and SYDVKM. The CDR3 consists of 13 residues. The V end lost 11 bases, the J end lost 4 bases, and 17 bases lay between the germline ends. The CDR3 reads CAGGAQKSYGYTF. CDR3 DNA sequence: TGTGCCGGCGGGGCCCAGAAGAGCTATGGCTACACCTTC.

The V gene is TRBV27, the J gene TRBJ1-2; tentatively, D is TRBD1 (6 bases). V was cut by 5 bases and J by 8 bases, with 21 bases left in between. This CDR3 is built from 15 residues. Germline V gene data show CDR1 as MNHEY and CDR2 as SMNVEV (reference sequence). The CDR3 here is CASSPAQGFVSGYTF. CDR3 coding DNA: TGTGCCAGCAGTCCCGCACAGGGATTCGTAAGCGGCTACACCTTC.

In its sample, this clone was seen a few times. V gene TRBV11-2 combines with J gene TRBJ2-1, with a weak D call TRBD1 (5 bases). The V gene's germline CDR1 is SGHAT and CDR2 FQNNGV. The V and J ends lost 5 bases and 0 bases respectively, with 14 bases between them. CDR3 length: 16 residues. The DNA for the CDR3 is TGTGCCAGCAGCCCCAGGGCGGACAACTCCTACAATGAGCAGTTCTTC. Residues: CASSPRADNSYNEQFF.

V usage is TRBV19 and J usage is TRBJ1-5; the D gene is possibly TRBD1 (5 bases). In germline, CDR1 is LNHDA, CDR2 SQIVND (reference sequence). V was clipped by 3 bases and J by 0 bases, with 9 bases between them. The CDR3 totals 15 residues. The CDR3 nucleotides are TGTGCCAGTAGTATGGGGGGGTATAGCAATCAGCCCCAGCATTTT. Translating it yields CASSMGGYSNQPQHF.

This clone was observed a single time. The chain combines TRBV24-1 with TRBJ2-2; no definite D call. Looked up from germline, CDR1 is KGHDR and CDR2 is SFDVKD. This CDR3 spans 14 amino acids. V lost 6 bases, J lost 2 bases, and 9 bases lay in between. The CDR3 region has the DNA TGTGCCACCAGTTATGGCGGTAACACCGGGGAGCTGTTTTTT. Translation gives CATSYGGNTGELFF.

The genes are TRBV9 and TRBJ1-2; D is perhaps TRBD1 (6 bases). Germline CDR1 and CDR2: SGDLS and YYNGEE. The CDR3 has 16 amino acids. Trimming removed 4 bases at V and 8 bases at J, with 24 bases between. DNA of the CDR3: TGTGCCAGCAGCCGAACTTACGGGACAACCCCAGAGGGCTACACCTTC. Its translation: CASSRTYGTTPEGYTF.

This rearrangement joins TRBV3-1 (or the pseudogene TRBV3-2) to TRBJ2-1; TRBD2 agrees at 11 bases. V was pared by 1 base and J by 5 bases, with 1 base of the junction left unmatched. Germline V gene data show CDR1 as LGHDT and CDR2 as YNNKEL (reference sequence). CDR3 length equals 15 residues. The CDR3 here is CASSQGLAGNNEQFF. The CDR3 coding sequence is TGTGCCAGCAGCCAAGGACTAGCGGGAAACAATGAGCAGTTCTTC.

The chain links TRBV5-1 to TRBJ2-2, with D possibly TRBD2 on 6 matching bases. Deletions cut 7 bases from V and 8 bases from J, with 27 bases between. CDR3 length: 17 residues. Germline CDR1 reads SGHRS; CDR2 reads YFSETQ. This chain's CDR3 is CASAILDGSSSGGELFF. CDR3 nucleotide sequence: TGCGCCAGCGCAATCCTCGACGGCTCAAGCAGCGGGGGGGAGCTGTTTTTT.

The chain carries TRBV27 and TRBJ1-2, with 8 bases fitting TRBD1. The V gene end was trimmed by 5 bases and the J gene end by 5 bases; junction bases not matched to a gene: 10. The CDR3 covers 15 residues. Germline V gene data show CDR1 as MNHEY and CDR2 as SMNVEV (reference sequence). The CDR3 loop is CASSPRTGIRYGYTF. The CDR3 DNA follows: TGTGCCAGCAGTCCTAGGACAGGGATACGTTATGGCTACACCTTC.

The chain is built from TRBV3-1 (or the pseudogene TRBV3-2) and TRBJ2-5; 8 nucleotides line up with TRBD2. From germline, CDR1 is LGHDT and CDR2 YNNKEL (reference sequence). Germline trimming cut 1 base from V and 3 bases from J; bases unmatched to any gene: 22. The CDR3 is 21 amino acids. This CDR3 reads CASSQGPLGELSGSEEETQYF. The CDR3 DNA sequence: TGTGCCAGCAGCCAAGGGCCCCTGGGGGAACTAAGCGGGAGTGAAGAAGAGACCCAGTACTTC.

V usage is TRBV2 and J usage is TRBJ1-3; D call uncertain. The V end was cut by 2 bases, the J end by 0 bases, with 11 bases between. CDR1 and CDR2 from the germline V gene are SNHLY and FYNNEI. The CDR3 consists of 16 residues. The CDR3 region has the DNA TGTGCCAGCAGTGAATATGTTGGGAGCTCTGGAAACACCATATATTTT. Protein product: CASSEYVGSSGNTIYF.

V usage is TRBV10-3 and J usage is TRBJ1-5; D is unclear. V dropped 5 bases and J dropped 4 bases, with 6 bases sitting between them. In germline, CDR1 is ENHRY, CDR2 SYGVKD. The CDR3 contains 12 residues. CDR3 in amino acids: CAISQVNQPQHF. The CDR3 DNA reads TGTGCCATCAGTCAGGTAAATCAGCCCCAGCATTTT.

The rearrangement uses TRBV5-1 and TRBJ1-5; the match to TRBD1 covers 11 bases. Trimming removed 4 bases from V and 5 bases from J; junction bases left unmatched: 2. The germline gives CDR1 SGHRS, CDR2 YFSETQ. The CDR3 contains 14 residues. CDR3 region: CASSPGQGDQPQHF. CDR3 DNA sequence: TGCGCCAGCAGCCCGGGACAGGGGGATCAGCCCCAGCATTTT. The full variable domain, completed using reference TRBV5-1 and TRBJ1-5, is KAGVTQTPRYLIKTRGQQVTLSCSPISGHRSVSWYQQTPGQGLQFLFEYFSETQRNKGNFPGRFSGRQFSNSRSEMNVSTLELGDSALYLCASSPGQGDQPQHFGDGTRLSIL.

This clone was seen only once. CDR3: CASRTDRGQGEQYF. The CDR3, as DNA: TGTGCCAGCAGGACGGACAGGGGGCAAGGCGAGCAGTACTTC. The chain links TRBV6-5 to TRBJ2-7; TRBD1 aligns across 11 bases. Germline loops: CDR1 MNHEY, CDR2 SVGAGI. J was trimmed by 6 bases and V by 6 bases; bases with no gene match: 7. The CDR3 spans 14 residues.

This chain connects TRBV4-1 to TRBJ1-1, with 8 bases matching TRBD1. The CDR3 consists of 16 residues. The ends lost 5 bases at V and 3 bases at J; junction bases unmatched: 11. Looked up from germline, CDR1 is MGHRA and CDR2 is YSYEKL. The CDR3 DNA reads as TGCGCCAGCAGCTCCCGAAGGACAGGGTCGGACACTGAAGCTTTCTTT. It translates to CASSSRRTGSDTEAFF.

The chain employs TRBV10-1 and TRBJ2-7; TRBD1 matches 8 bases. The CDR3 extends over 13 amino acids. V lost 7 bases and J lost 5; bases outside the gene matches: 7. The germline V gene encodes CDR1 WNHNN and CDR2 SYGVQD (reference sequence). This chain's CDR3 is CASKGQAEDEQYF. In DNA form, the CDR3 reads TGCGCCAGCAAGGGACAGGCGGAGGACGAGCAGTACTTC.

The chain uses TRBV5-1 and TRBJ1-2, with D possibly being TRBD1 (6 bases). The V end was cut by 3 bases, the J end by 6 bases, with 18 bases between. Germline V CDR1 and CDR2: SGHRS, YFSETQ. CDR3 length: 15 amino acids. The CDR3 sequence: CASSSSGTLGHGYTF. For the CDR3, the DNA is TGCGCCAGCAGCTCTTCCGGGACACTGGGTCATGGCTACACCTTC. Supplemented by reference TRBV5-1 and TRBJ1-2, the full variable domain reads KAGVTQTPRYLIKTRGQQVTLSCSPISGHRSVSWYQQTPGQGLQFLFEYFSETQRNKGNFPGRFSGRQFSNSRSEMNVSTLELGDSALYLCASSSSGTLGHGYTFGSGTRLTVV.

The J gene is TRBJ2-3, the V gene TRBV7-6; TRBD2 is a possible D gene (6 bases). Germline V gene sequence: CDR1 SGHVS, CDR2 FNYEAQ. CDR3 length equals 14 residues. V was cut by 1 base and J by 7 bases, with 12 bases left in between. In DNA form, the CDR3 reads TGTGCCAGCAGCTTAGGGGGGACTGCAAATACGCAGTATTTT. It codes for CASSLGGTANTQYF.

The V and J genes are TRBV27 and TRBJ1-5; the match to TRBD1 covers 7 bases. CDR1 and CDR2 from the germline V gene are MNHEY and SMNVEV (reference sequence). The V gene end was trimmed by 6 bases and the J gene end by 3 bases; junction bases not matched to a gene: 17. The CDR3 has 18 residues. The chain's CDR3 is CASSLRGLDRRYNQPQHF. CDR3 nucleotide sequence: TGTGCCAGCAGCCTTAGGGGCCTGGACAGGAGATACAATCAGCCCCAGCATTTT.

This chain links TRBV3-1 (or the pseudogene TRBV3-2) with TRBJ2-7; 7 positions match TRBD1. Looked up from germline, CDR1 is LGHDT and CDR2 is YNNKEL (reference sequence). V lost 6 bases to trimming and J lost 0 bases; unmatched junction nucleotides: 5. The CDR3 has 14 residues. The CDR3 loop reads CASSVQGRSYEQYF. In nucleotides, the CDR3 is TGTGCCAGCAGTGTACAGGGGCGCTCCTACGAGCAGTACTTC.

A single count supports this clone. The V and J genes are TRBV27 and TRBJ2-1, with 10 bases lining up with TRBD1. After removal of 2 bases from V and 9 bases from J, the junction contained 16 bases not matched to a gene. The V gene's germline CDR1 is MNHEY and CDR2 SMNVEV (reference sequence). The CDR3 consists of 18 residues. The CDR3 here is CASSLKPFRDRGGSEQFF. CDR3 DNA: TGTGCCAGCAGTTTAAAACCATTTCGGGACAGGGGAGGTAGTGAGCAGTTCTTC.

The sample holds many counts of this clone. This chain uses TRBV6-2 or TRBV6-3 with TRBJ1-1, with 7 bases aligning to TRBD1. CDR1 MNHEY and CDR2 SVGEGT come from the germline V gene. The CDR3 runs to 14 residues. J lost 6 bases, V lost 2 bases, and 6 bases had no gene match. As DNA, the CDR3 is TGTGCCAGCAGTTACGGCACAGGGGCAGCTGAAGCTTTCTTT. This gives the protein CASSYGTGAAEAFF.

This chain uses TRBV28 with TRBJ2-1; weak D call: TRBD2 (6 bases). V shed 7 bases and J shed 9 bases, with 19 bases lying between them. The CDR3 is made up of 14 amino acids. The germline gives CDR1 MDHEN, CDR2 SYDVKM. The CDR3 DNA reads TGTGCCAGCATCAACCGAGGTAGCGGAGCTGAGCAGTTCTTC. The encoded protein is CASINRGSGAEQFF.

The chain is built from TRBV11-3 and TRBJ1-6, with D unresolved. Trimming removed 0 bases from V and 7 bases from J, with 4 bases in between. This CDR3 contains 13 residues. Germline CDR1 and CDR2: SGHNT and YENEEA. The CDR3 reads CASSLDVNSPLHF. The CDR3 bases are TGTGCCAGCAGCTTAGACGTGAATTCACCCCTCCACTTT.

The V call is TRBV7-2, the J call TRBJ2-3; possible D gene TRBD2, 7 bases. CDR3 length: 15 amino acids. Germline assignment: CDR1 SGHTA and CDR2 FQGNSA. Trimming took 5 bases from V and 4 from J, leaving 16 bases between them. For the CDR3, the DNA is TGTGCCAGCAGCCCCTTGAGGGGGGGGCCAGATACGCAGTATTTT. It translates to CASSPLRGGPDTQYF.

The CDR3 reads CASRTRQHTEAFF. Written as DNA, the CDR3 is TGTGCCAGCAGAACCCGACAGCACACTGAAGCTTTCTTT. This chain connects TRBV11-2 to TRBJ1-1, with TRBD1 as a possible D gene (5 bases). Trimming cost V 6 bases and J 3 bases, with 11 bases left between them. Looked up from germline, CDR1 is SGHAT and CDR2 is FQNNGV. CDR3 size: 13 residues.

The gene calls are TRBV18 and TRBJ2-5; tentatively, D is TRBD2 (5 bases). The CDR3 runs 16 residues. V lost 0 bases, J lost 2 bases, and 13 bases lay in between. The germline V gene has CDR1 KGHSH and CDR2 LQKENI. CDR3 region: CASSPPGVGDQETQYF. In nucleotides, the CDR3 is TGTGCCAGCTCACCACCGGGCGTCGGGGATCAAGAGACCCAGTACTTC.

The J gene is TRBJ1-4, the V gene TRBV7-9; D is perhaps TRBD1 (6 bases). V was cut by 5 bases and J by 5 bases, with 15 bases left in between. Germline V gene data show CDR1 as SEHNR and CDR2 as FQNEAQ (reference sequence). The CDR3 runs to 15 residues. The CDR3 DNA follows: TGTGCCAGCAGCAAACCGGGACAAGTCAATGAAAAACTGTTTTTT. Amino acids: CASSKPGQVNEKLFF.

This clone was detected a few times. V is TRBV6-5 and J is TRBJ1-4, with D tentatively TRBD1 (5 bases). The CDR3 consists of 13 residues. Trimming left V 2 bases short and J 7 bases short, with 8 bases between. Looked up from germline, CDR1 is MNHEY and CDR2 is SVGAGI. This chain's CDR3 is CASSYGGIEKLFF. The CDR3 DNA follows: TGTGCCAGCAGTTACGGGGGGATTGAAAAACTGTTTTTT.